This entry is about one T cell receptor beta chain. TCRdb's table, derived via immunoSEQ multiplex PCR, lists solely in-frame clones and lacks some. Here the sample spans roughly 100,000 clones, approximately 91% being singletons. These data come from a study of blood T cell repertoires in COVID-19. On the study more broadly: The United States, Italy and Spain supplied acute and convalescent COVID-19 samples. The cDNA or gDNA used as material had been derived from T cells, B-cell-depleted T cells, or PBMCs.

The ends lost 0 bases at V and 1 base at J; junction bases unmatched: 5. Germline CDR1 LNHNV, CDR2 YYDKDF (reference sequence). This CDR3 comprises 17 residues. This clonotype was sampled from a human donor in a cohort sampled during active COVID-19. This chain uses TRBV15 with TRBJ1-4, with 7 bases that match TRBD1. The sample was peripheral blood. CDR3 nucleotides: TGTGCCACCAGCAGAGATGGGGCAGGGGGAACTAATGAAAAACTGTTTTTT. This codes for CATSRDGAGGTNEKLFF.